The 22 T cell receptor beta chains below all came from one sample that was sequenced in a study of T-cell reconstitution after alpha-beta-depleted transplantation in children. Unique molecular identifiers were incorporated during preparation of the TCRbeta library. TCRdb processed the PCR reads anew with MiXCR; each CDR3 protein has one entry. The profile shows about 600,000 distinct CDR3 sequences, roughly 24% of them singletons. The sample consisted of PBMCs, mostly from graft donor cells, taken 360 days after TCRalphabeta/CD19-depleted stem cell transplant. The receptors were sampled from a boy under three years old who had a stem cell transplant for acute myeloid leukemia, so the T cells may come from the graft donor.

The chain uses TRBV7-2 and TRBJ2-7; D perhaps matches TRBD1 (6 bases). V dropped 5 bases and J dropped 2 bases, with 13 bases sitting between them. The V gene's germline CDR1 is SGHTA and CDR2 FQGNSA. The CDR3 is 14 amino acids. Here the CDR3 DNA reads TGTGCCAGCAGCCAGGGGCCGGCTGCCTACGAGCAGTACGTC. As protein: CASSQGPAAYEQYV.

At least ten counts were recorded for this clonotype. This chain joins TRBV10-3 and TRBJ2-1; D is perhaps TRBD1 (6 bases). CDR3 length: 16 residues. The germline V and J ends were trimmed by 2 bases and 2 bases, with 13 bases remaining between them. CDR1 is ENHRY, CDR2 SYGVKD, per germline. CDR3 DNA: TGTGCCATCAGTGAGGTGGACAGTCTCGCCTACAATGAGCAGTTCTTC. Residues: CAISEVDSLAYNEQFF.

This clonotype was counted many times. The gene calls are TRBV29-1 and TRBJ2-1; 7 nucleotides align to TRBD1. CDR3 length equals 16 residues. V lost 3 bases, J lost 0 bases, and 8 bases stayed unmatched. Germline values: CDR1 SQVTM, CDR2 ANQGSEA. Here the CDR3 DNA reads TGCAGCGTTGAGGAAGGGGGCCCCCTCTCCTACAATGAGCAGTTCTTC. This gives the protein CSVEEGGPLSYNEQFF.

V is TRBV10-2 and J is TRBJ1-1, with D maybe TRBD1 (5 bases). V gave up 7 bases and J gave up 1 base, with 10 bases separating them. Germline V lookup: CDR1 WSHSY, CDR2 SAAADI. There are 13 residues in the CDR3. This chain's CDR3 is CASTVQGNTEAFF. Here the CDR3 DNA reads TGCGCCAGCACGGTTCAGGGGAACACTGAAGCTTTCTTT.

The rearrangement links TRBV4-1 to TRBJ1-6; D is undetermined. The V gene's germline CDR1 is MGHRA and CDR2 YSYEKL. This CDR3 region has 14 residues. Trimming shortened V by 0 bases and J by 6 bases, and 6 bases separated the two germline ends. The CDR3 coding sequence is TGCGCCAGCAGCCAAGAACCGCTTAATTCACCCCTCCACTTT. Amino acid sequence: CASSQEPLNSPLHF.

This clonotype was picked up a small number of times. V is TRBV11-3 and J is TRBJ2-2; the D gene is possibly TRBD2 (6 bases). Trimming left V 5 bases short and J 5 bases short, with 15 bases between. Germline values: CDR1 SGHNT, CDR2 YENEEA. This CDR3 is 15 amino acids long. This chain's CDR3 is CASSAGGLETGELFF. CDR3 in DNA: TGTGCCAGCAGCGCCGGGGGACTGGAGACCGGGGAGCTGTTTTTT.

The rearrangement links TRBV12-3 or TRBV12-4 to TRBJ1-5; no reliable D call. V was pared by 8 bases and J by 4 bases, with 15 bases between. The CDR3 contains 14 residues. The CDR3 here is CASEEGFWNQPQHF. CDR3 in DNA: TGTGCCAGCGAAGAAGGGTTTTGGAATCAGCCCCAGCATTTT.

This clonotype was seen a few times. The chain recombines TRBV24-1 with TRBJ2-1; the match to TRBD2 covers 10 bases. The CDR3 is 15 amino acids. V lost 6 bases and J lost 2; bases outside the gene matches: 3. Germline lookup yields CDR1 KGHDR and CDR2 SFDVKD. The CDR3, as DNA: TGTGCCACCAGTCAGGGGACTAGCGCCTACAATGAGCAGTTCTTC. Translated, it gives CATSQGTSAYNEQFF.

This clonotype was counted many times. The genes are TRBV12-3 or TRBV12-4 and TRBJ2-1; D remains unclear. This CDR3 contains 13 residues. Trimming removed 7 bases from V and 8 bases from J, with 15 bases in between. The CDR3 protein is CASNRLLFHEQFF. DNA for the CDR3: TGTGCCAGCAATCGACTCCTATTCCATGAGCAGTTCTTC.

The rearrangement joins TRBV18 to TRBJ1-4, with 7 bases that match TRBD1. V was pared by 2 bases and J by 11 bases, with 14 bases of the junction left unmatched. This CDR3 is 16 amino acids long. Looked up from germline, CDR1 is KGHSH and CDR2 is LQKENI. The CDR3: CASSPSEEQGGWKLFF. CDR3 sequence (DNA): TGTGCCAGCTCACCATCCGAAGAGCAGGGGGGTTGGAAACTGTTTTTT.

In regard to this clonotype: A much larger clone is a single base away; this may be a read error. The rearrangement uses TRBV12-3 or TRBV12-4 and TRBJ2-3; weak D call: TRBD1 (6 bases). This CDR3 contains 16 residues. The chain's CDR3 is CASSLEVGASTDTRYF. In DNA, the CDR3 is TGTGCCAGCAGTTTAGAGGTGGGGGCCAGCACAGATACGCGGTATTTT.

This chain connects TRBV6-2 or TRBV6-3 to TRBJ2-5; D uncertain. This CDR3 is built from 13 residues. V was shortened by 6 bases and J by 2 bases, with 10 bases between the two germline ends. CDR1 is MNHEY and CDR2 is SVGEGT in the germline V gene. The CDR3 nucleotides are TGTGCCAGCAGAAGACTGTTACAAGAGACCCAGTACTTC. Amino acid sequence: CASRRLLQETQYF.

This clonotype was seen ten or more times. DNA of the CDR3: TGTGCCACCAGTACCGGGACAGACAACACCGGGGAGCTGTTTTTT. Its protein is CATSTGTDNTGELFF. The rearrangement uses TRBV24-1 and TRBJ2-2; the match to TRBD1 covers 7 bases. V dropped 6 bases and J dropped 2; count of bases not matched to a gene: 5. The CDR3 sequence is 15 residues long. Germline-derived CDR1 and CDR2 are KGHDR and SFDVKD.

The chain carries TRBV5-1 and TRBJ2-2; D may be TRBD2 (6 bases). There are 14 residues in the CDR3. Germline CDR1 reads SGHRS; CDR2 reads YFSETQ. Deletions cut 4 bases from V and 4 bases from J, with 11 bases between. The CDR3 DNA is TGCGCCAGCAGCGCGGGACTTACCACCGGGGAGCTGTTTTTT. It translates to CASSAGLTTGELFF.

The J gene is TRBJ2-7, the V gene TRBV29-1, with D perhaps TRBD2 (6 bases). V was trimmed by 2 bases and J by 7 bases, leaving 18 bases between them. The CDR3 covers 14 residues. Germline lookup yields CDR1 SQVTM and CDR2 ANQGSEA. Here the CDR3 reads CSVERRGSGPEQYF. The CDR3 coding sequence is TGCAGCGTTGAACGGAGGGGTAGCGGCCCAGAGCAGTACTTC.

The rearrangement joins TRBV4-3 to TRBJ2-4; 7 nucleotides line up with TRBD1. The germline V gene has CDR1 LGHNA and CDR2 YSLEER. CDR3 length equals 16 residues. J lost 0 bases, V lost 4 bases, and 6 bases had no gene match. The CDR3: CASSRGQSLAKNIQYF. CDR3 DNA sequence: TGCGCCAGCAGCCGGGGACAGTCCCTAGCCAAAAACATTCAGTACTTC.

V and J are TRBV12-3 or TRBV12-4 and TRBJ2-6; D gene uncertain. V lost 3 bases to trimming and J lost 1 base, with 7 bases between them. The CDR3 has 15 amino acids. CDR3 protein: CASSFGWSGANVLTF. The DNA for the CDR3 is TGTGCCAGCAGTTTCGGGTGGTCTGGGGCCAACGTCCTGACTTTC.

This clonotype occurred many times. The J gene is TRBJ2-5, the V gene TRBV6-5, with D maybe TRBD2 (6 bases). The V gene's germline CDR1 is MNHEY and CDR2 SVGAGI. There are 14 residues in the CDR3. Trimming removed 2 bases from V and 0 bases from J, with 7 bases in between. CDR3 loop: CASSYRLDQETQYF. CDR3 nucleotide sequence: TGTGCCAGCAGTTACCGACTAGACCAAGAGACCCAGTACTTC.

Remarks on this clonotype: A junction boundary mismatches the germline segment, possibly from a read error. The rearrangement links TRBV5-6 to TRBJ2-5; D gene ambiguous. The CDR3 covers 10 residues. The germline CDR1 and CDR2 sequences are SGHDT and YYEEEE. The CDR3 here is CAISPWTRYF. The CDR3 bases are TGTGCCATCAGCCCCTGGACCCGTTACTTC.

The J gene is TRBJ1-3, the V gene TRBV20-1; no clear D. The V end was cut by 6 bases, the J end by 2 bases, with 14 bases between. The CDR3 is 14 residues long. Germline V gives CDR1 DFQATT, CDR2 SNEGSKA (reference sequence). CDR3 bases: TGCAGTGCCGGAAGCTCCCTACCTGGAAACACCATATATTTT. It codes for CSAGSSLPGNTIYF.

This clonotype was found many times. This chain links TRBV6-6 with TRBJ1-2; a weak D match, TRBD1 (5 bases). Germline-derived CDR1 and CDR2 are MNHNY and SVGAGI (reference sequence). The CDR3 loop spans 11 amino acids. The V gene lost 7 bases and the J gene lost 8 bases, with 11 bases spanning the gap. The CDR3 sequence: CASTTGEGYTF. The CDR3 nucleotides read TGTGCCAGCACCACGGGGGAGGGCTACACCTTC.

The chain recombines TRBV7-2 with TRBJ2-3, with no clear D. Trimming cost V 1 base and J 2 bases, with 13 bases left between them. Germline loops: CDR1 SGHTA, CDR2 FQGNSA. CDR3 length: 16 residues. CDR3 amino acids: CASSLDGWSYTDTQYF. The CDR3 DNA follows: TGTGCCAGCAGCTTAGATGGCTGGTCCTACACAGATACGCAGTATTTT. The full variable domain, completed using reference TRBV7-2 and TRBJ2-3, is GAGVSQSPSNKVTEKGKDVELRCDPISGHTALYWYRQSLGQGLEFLIYFQGNSAPDKSGLPSDRFSAERTGGSVSTLTIQRTQQEDSAVYLCASSLDGWSYTDTQYFGPGTRLTVL.